The source of this TCR beta chain is a study of T cell responses to AZD1222 COVID-19 vaccine. Study results and caveats: Distributed over spike, vaccine-associated CD4 TCRs predominated at 160-218 and 743-854. Females outnumbered males among donors, who were mostly white British; clonal diversity was possibly underestimated. Repertoires were collected only later (after the peak T cell response had occurred). Seropositive status at baseline applied to only five or six AZD1222 recipients.

This CDR3 comprises 16 residues. The germline V and J ends were trimmed by 4 bases and 1 base, with 16 bases remaining between them. Germline CDR1 is SQVTM and CDR2 is ANQGSEA. Remarks on this clone: What it binds is not known.

Here immunoSEQ multiplex PCR was the method, and the copy in TCRdb shows in-frame clones only, minus some. In the table there are tens of thousands of clones, about 81% of which are singletons. The clonotype comes from an adult in good health. The chain employs TRBV29-1 and TRBJ1-4, with D possibly TRBD1 on 6 matching bases. The sample here was peripheral blood, taken on day 0 of AZD1222 vaccination. The CDR3 is CSVVGLQGGTNEKLFF. CDR3 bases: TGCAGCGTTGTCGGTCTACAGGGTGGAACTAATGAAAAACTGTTTTTT.